This T cell receptor beta chain was retrieved from a study of control samples from healthy donors and cancer patients. Produced via immunoSEQ multiplex PCR; TCRdb's table is partial and in-frame only. The table records 95,000 to 150,000 clones, around nine tenths of them present only once. The V and J ends lost 10 bases and 6 bases respectively, with 16 bases between them. Germline lookup yields CDR1 MNHNY and CDR2 SVGAGI (reference sequence). The CDR3 spans 13 residues. This clonotype was sampled from a man in his forties in good health. Sequencing used blood. The V and J genes are TRBV6-6 and TRBJ2-1; D not resolved. This chain's CDR3 is CATTAIDPNEQFF. For the CDR3, the DNA is TGTGCCACCACCGCGATCGACCCCAATGAGCAGTTCTTC.